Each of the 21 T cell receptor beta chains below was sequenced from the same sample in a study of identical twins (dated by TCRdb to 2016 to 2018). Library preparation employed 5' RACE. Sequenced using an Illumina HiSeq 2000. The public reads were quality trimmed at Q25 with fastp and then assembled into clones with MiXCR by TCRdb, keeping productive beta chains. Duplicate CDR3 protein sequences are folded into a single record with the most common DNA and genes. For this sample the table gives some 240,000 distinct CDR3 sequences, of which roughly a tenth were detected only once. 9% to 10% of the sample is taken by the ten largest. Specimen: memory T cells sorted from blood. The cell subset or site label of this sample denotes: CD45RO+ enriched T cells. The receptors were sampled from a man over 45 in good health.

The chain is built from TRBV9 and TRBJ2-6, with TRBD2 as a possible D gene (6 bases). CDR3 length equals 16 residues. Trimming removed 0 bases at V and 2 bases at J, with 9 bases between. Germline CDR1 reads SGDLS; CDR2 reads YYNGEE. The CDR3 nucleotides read TGTGCCAGCAGCGTAGGGGGAGGACCTGGGGCCAACGTCCTGACTTTC. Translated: CASSVGGGPGANVLTF. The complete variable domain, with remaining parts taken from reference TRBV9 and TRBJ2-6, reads DSGVTQTPKHLITATGQRVTLRCSPRSGDLSVYWYQQSLDQGLQFLIQYYNGEERAKGNILERFSAQQFPDLHSELNLSSLELGDSALYFCASSVGGGPGANVLTFGAGSRLTVL.

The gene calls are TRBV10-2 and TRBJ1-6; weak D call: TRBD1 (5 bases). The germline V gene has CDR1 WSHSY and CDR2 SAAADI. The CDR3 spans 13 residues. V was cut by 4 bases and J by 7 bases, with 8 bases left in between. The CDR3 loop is CASSVQGNSPLHF. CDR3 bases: TGCGCCAGCAGTGTTCAGGGAAATTCACCCCTCCACTTT.

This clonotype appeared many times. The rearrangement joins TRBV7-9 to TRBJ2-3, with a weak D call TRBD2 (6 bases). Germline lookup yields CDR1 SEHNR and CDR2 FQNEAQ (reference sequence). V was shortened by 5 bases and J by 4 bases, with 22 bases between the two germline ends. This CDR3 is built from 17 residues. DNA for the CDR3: TGTGCCAGCAGCCCGGACCGTGCAATAGGGGAGGCAGATACGCAGTATTTT. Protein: CASSPDRAIGEADTQYF. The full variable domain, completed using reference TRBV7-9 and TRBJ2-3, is DTGVSQNPRHKITKRGQNVTFRCDPISEHNRLYWYRQTLGQGPEFLTYFQNEAQLEKSRLLSDRFSAERPKGSFSTLEIQRTEQGDSAMYLCASSPDRAIGEADTQYFGPGTRLTVL.

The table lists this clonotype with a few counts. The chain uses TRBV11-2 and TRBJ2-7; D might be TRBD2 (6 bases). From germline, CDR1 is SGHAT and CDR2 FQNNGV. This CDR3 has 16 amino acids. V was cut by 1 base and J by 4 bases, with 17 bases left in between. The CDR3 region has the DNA TGTGCCAGCAGCTTAGGGGGCCCAGCGGGTTTTTACGAGCAGTACTTC. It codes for CASSLGGPAGFYEQYF.

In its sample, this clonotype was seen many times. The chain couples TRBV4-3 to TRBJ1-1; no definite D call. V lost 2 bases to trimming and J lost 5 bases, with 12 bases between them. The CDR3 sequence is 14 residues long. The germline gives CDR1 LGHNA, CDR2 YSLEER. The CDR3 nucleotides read TGCGCCAGCAGCCAATCGCGGCTAACAACTGAAGCTTTCTTT. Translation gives CASSQSRLTTEAFF.

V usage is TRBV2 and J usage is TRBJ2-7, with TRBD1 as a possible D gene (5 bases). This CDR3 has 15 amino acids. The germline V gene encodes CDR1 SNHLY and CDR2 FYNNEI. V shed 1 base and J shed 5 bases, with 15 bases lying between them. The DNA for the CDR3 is TGTGCCAGCAGTGAAGACCCAGGGTTGTCCCACGAGCAGTACTTC. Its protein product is CASSEDPGLSHEQYF. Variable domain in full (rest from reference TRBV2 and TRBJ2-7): EPEVTQTPSHQVTQMGQEVILRCVPISNHLYFYWYRQILGQKVEFLVSFYNNEISEKSEIFDDQFSVERPDGSNFTLKIRSTKLEDSAMYFCASSEDPGLSHEQYFGPGTRLTVT.

CDR3 sequence: CASSKGQGSGNTIYF. In nucleotides, the CDR3 is TGTGCCAGCAGCAAGGGGCAGGGCTCTGGAAACACCATATATTTT. The rearrangement joins TRBV7-6 to TRBJ1-3, with D perhaps matching TRBD1 (5 bases). This CDR3 has 15 amino acids. Looked up from germline, CDR1 is SGHVS and CDR2 is FNYEAQ. V was trimmed by 5 bases and J by 0 bases, leaving 11 bases between them.

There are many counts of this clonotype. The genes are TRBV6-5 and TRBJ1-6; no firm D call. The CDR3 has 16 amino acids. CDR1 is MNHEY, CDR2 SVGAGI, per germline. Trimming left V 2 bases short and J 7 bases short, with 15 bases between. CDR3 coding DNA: TGTGCCAGCAGTTACGGGAGTAAGGGTGGGAATTCACCCCTCCACTTT. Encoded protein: CASSYGSKGGNSPLHF.

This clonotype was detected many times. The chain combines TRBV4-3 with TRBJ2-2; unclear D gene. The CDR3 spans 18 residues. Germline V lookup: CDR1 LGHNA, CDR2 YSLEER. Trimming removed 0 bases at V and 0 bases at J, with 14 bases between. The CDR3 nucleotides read TGCGCCAGCAGCCAAGAGTCGGCAGCTACTTCGAACACCGGGGAGCTGTTTTTT. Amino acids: CASSQESAATSNTGELFF.

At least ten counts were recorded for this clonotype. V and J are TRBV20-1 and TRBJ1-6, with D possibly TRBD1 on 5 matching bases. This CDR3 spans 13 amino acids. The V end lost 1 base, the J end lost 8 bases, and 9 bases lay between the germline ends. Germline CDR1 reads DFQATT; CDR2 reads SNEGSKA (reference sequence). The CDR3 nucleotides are TGCAGTGCTAGAGGTGCAGGGTATTCACCCCTCCACTTT. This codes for CSARGAGYSPLHF.

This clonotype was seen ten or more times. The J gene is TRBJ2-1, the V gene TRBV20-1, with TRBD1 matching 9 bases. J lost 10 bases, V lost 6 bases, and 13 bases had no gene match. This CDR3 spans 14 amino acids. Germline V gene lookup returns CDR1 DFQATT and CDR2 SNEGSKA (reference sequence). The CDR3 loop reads CSAKPTGTGPEQFF. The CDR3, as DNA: TGCAGTGCGAAGCCCACGGGGACAGGGCCCGAGCAGTTCTTC.

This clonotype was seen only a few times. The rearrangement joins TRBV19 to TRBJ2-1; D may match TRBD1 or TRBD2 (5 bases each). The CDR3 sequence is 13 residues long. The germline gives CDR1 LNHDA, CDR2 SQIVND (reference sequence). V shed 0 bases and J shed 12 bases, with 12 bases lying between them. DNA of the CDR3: TGTGCCAGTAGTATAGATCAGGGACGGGGGCAGTTCTTC. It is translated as CASSIDQGRGQFF.

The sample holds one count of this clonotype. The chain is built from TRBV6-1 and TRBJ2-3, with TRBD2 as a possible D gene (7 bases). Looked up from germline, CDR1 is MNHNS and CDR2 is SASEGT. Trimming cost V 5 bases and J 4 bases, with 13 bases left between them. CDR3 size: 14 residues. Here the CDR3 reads CASSPGRGSDTQYF. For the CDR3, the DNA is TGTGCCAGCAGTCCGGGGAGGGGGTCAGATACGCAGTATTTT.

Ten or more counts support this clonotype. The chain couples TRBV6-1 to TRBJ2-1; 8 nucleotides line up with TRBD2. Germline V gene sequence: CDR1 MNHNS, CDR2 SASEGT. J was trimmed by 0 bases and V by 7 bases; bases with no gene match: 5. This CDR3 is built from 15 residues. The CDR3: CASNPGRDSYNEQFF. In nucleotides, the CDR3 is TGTGCCAGCAACCCCGGGAGGGACTCCTACAATGAGCAGTTCTTC.

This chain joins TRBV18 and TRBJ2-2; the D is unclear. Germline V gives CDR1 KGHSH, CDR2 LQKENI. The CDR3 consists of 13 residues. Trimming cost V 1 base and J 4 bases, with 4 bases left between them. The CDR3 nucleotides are TGTGCCAGCTCACCACAGTCCACCGGGGAGCTGTTTTTT. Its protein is CASSPQSTGELFF. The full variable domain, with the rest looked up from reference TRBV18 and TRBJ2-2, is NAGVMQNPRHLVRRRGQEARLRCSPMKGHSHVYWYRQLPEEGLKFMVYLQKENIIDESGMPKERFSAEFPKEGPSILRIQQVVRGDSAAYFCASSPQSTGELFFGEGSRLTVL.

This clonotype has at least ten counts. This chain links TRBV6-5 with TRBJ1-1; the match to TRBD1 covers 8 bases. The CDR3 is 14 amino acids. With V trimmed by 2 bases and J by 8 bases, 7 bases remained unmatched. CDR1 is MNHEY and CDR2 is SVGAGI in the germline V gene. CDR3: CASSYDRTGLEAFF. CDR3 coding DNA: TGTGCCAGCAGTTACGATAGGACAGGGCTGGAAGCTTTCTTT.

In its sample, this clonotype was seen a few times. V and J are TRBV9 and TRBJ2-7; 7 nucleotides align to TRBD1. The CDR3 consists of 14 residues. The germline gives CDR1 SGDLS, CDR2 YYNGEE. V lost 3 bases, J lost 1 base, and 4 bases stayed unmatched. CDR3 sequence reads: CASSEADRSYEQYF. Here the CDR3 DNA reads TGTGCCAGCAGCGAGGCGGACAGGTCCTACGAGCAGTACTTC.

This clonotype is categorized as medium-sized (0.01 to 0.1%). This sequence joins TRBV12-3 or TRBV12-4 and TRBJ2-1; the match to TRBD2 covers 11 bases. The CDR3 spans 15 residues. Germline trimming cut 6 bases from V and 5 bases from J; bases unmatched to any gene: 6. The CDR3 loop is CASRRLAGGNNEQFF. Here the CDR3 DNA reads TGTGCCAGCAGACGTCTAGCGGGGGGTAACAATGAGCAGTTCTTC.

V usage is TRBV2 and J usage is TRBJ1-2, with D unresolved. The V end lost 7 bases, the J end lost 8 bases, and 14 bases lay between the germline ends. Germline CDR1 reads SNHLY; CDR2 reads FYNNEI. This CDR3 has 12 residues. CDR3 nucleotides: TGTGCCAGCAACAGTGGCGGAAACGGCTACACCTTC. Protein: CASNSGGNGYTF.

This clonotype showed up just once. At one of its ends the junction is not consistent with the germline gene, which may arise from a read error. The CDR3 spells CARSSLGSSYNEQFF. The CDR3 region has the DNA TGTGCCCGCAGTTCCTTGGGTAGCTCCTACAATGAGCAGTTCTTC. The chain is built from TRBV28 and TRBJ2-1; the D is unclear. The CDR3 has 15 residues. Germline V CDR1 and CDR2: MDHEN, SYDVKM. Complete variable domain (other parts from reference TRBV28 and TRBJ2-1): DVKVTQSSRYLVKRTGEKVFLECVQDMDHENMFWYRQDPGLGLRLIYFSYDVKMKEKGDIPEGYSVSREKKERFSLILESASTNQTSMYLCARSSLGSSYNEQFFGPGTRLTVL.

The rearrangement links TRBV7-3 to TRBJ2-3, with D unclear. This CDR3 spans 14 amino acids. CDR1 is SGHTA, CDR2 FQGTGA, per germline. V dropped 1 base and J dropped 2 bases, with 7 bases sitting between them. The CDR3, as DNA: TGTGCCAGCAGCTTAAGTCCCTTCACAGATACGCAGTATTTT. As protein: CASSLSPFTDTQYF.